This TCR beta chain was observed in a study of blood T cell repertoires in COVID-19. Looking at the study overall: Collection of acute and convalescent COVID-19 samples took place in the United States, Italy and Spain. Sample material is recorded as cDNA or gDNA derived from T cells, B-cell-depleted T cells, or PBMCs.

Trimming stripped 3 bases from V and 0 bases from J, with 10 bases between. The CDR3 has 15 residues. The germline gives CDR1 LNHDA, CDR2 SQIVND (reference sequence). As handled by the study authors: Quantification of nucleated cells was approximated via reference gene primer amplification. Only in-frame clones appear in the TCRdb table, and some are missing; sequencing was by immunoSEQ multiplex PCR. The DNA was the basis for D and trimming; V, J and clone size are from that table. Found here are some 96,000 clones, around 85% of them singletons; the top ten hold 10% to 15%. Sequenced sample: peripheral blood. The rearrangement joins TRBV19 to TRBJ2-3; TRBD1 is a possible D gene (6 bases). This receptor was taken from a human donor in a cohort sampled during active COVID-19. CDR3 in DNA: TGTGCCAGTAGTATCGGACAGTCGAGCACAGATACGCAGTATTTT. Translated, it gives CASSIGQSSTDTQYF.